The rows below give T cell receptor beta chains drawn from one sample of a study of Ad26.COV2.S vaccination and SARS-CoV-2 variants. TCRdb's copy holds only in-frame clones and misses some; the assay was immunoSEQ multiplex PCR. Of 360,000 or so clones listed, roughly 84% are singletons. Sequencing used peripheral blood, obtained in a trial of Ad26.COV2.S vaccine versus placebo. Receptors were obtained from a person between 18 and 60 years old who received the Ad26.COV2.S COVID-19 vaccine or a placebo. Each CDR3 is given with its conserved first and last residue.

TRBV30	TRBJ1-5	CAWSVGTRDQPQHF
TRBV18	TRBJ2-1	CASSPRRDKITTYNEQFF
TRBV19	TRBJ2-3	CASSMITGEGTQYF
TRBV19	TRBJ2-7	CASSLGRSGQGSYEQYF
TRBV21-1	TRBJ2-5	CASSKLLAHRGTQYF
TRBV5-8	TRBJ1-5	CASSLSLAGHQPQHF
TRBV19	TRBJ2-1	CASSLPGQGTKQFF
TRBV2	TRBJ2-5	CASSEGSRQETQYF
TRBV4-1	TRBJ1-5	CASSQEGQGSNQPQHF
TRBV19	TRBJ2-2	CASRTSGLAGVLAGELFF
TRBV5-1	TRBJ2-7	CASSLSGTVYEQYF
TRBV4-2	TRBJ2-5	CASSQGPGQFNLAGGQQETQYF
TRBV3-1/TRBV3-2	TRBJ1-2	CASSQEGSGSYYGYTF
TRBV6-5	TRBJ2-1	CASRNGGSFYNEQFF
TRBV7-2	TRBJ1-4	CASRRSNEKLFF
TRBV5-1	TRBJ2-7	CASSLKIGILSYEQYF
TRBV5-5	TRBJ1-2	CASSLDGQETYGYTF
TRBV13	TRBJ2-1	CASSFGLAPTYNEQFF
TRBV7-6	TRBJ1-4	CASSLSRDGYEKLFF
TRBV7-3	TRBJ2-7	CASSLGPPYEQYF
TRBV4-2	TRBJ1-1	CASSPAGNTEAFF
TRBV12-3/TRBV12-4	TRBJ1-5	CASSLNNQPQHF
TRBV5-1	TRBJ1-1	CASSSGQGSEAFF
TRBV10-3	TRBJ2-7	CAISESDRSYEQYF
TRBV2	TRBJ2-3	CASRPDRGQGDTQYF